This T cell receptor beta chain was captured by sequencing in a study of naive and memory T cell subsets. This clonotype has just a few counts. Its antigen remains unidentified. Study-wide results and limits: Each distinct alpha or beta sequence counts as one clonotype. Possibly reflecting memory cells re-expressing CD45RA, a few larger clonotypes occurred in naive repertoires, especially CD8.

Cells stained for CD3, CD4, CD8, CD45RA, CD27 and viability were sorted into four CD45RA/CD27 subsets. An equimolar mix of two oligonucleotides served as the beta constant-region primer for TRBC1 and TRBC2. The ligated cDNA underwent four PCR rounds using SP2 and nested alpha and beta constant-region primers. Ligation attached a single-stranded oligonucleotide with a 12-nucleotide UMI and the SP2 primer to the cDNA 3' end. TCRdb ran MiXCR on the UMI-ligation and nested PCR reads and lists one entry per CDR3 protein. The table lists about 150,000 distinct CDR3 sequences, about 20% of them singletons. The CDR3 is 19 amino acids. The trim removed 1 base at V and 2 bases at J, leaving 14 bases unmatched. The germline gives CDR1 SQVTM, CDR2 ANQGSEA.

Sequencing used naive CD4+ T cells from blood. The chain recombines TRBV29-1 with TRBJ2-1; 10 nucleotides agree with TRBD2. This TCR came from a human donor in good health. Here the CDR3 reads CSVEATPFQREGPYNEQFF. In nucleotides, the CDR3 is TGCAGCGTTGAAGCCACTCCGTTCCAGCGGGAGGGCCCCTACAATGAGCAGTTCTTC.